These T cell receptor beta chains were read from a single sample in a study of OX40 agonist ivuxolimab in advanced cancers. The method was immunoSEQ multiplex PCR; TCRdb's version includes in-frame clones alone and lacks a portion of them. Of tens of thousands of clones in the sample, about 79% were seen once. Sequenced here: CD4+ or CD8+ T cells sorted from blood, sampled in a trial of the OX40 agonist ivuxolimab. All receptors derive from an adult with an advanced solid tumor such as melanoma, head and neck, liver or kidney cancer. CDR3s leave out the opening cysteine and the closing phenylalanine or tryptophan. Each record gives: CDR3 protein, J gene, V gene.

CDR3 protein: ASSSYSRPGGYT
J gene: TRBJ1-2
V gene: TRBV5-6

CDR3 protein: ASSPGTARNTIY
J gene: TRBJ1-3
V gene: TRBV4-1

CDR3 protein: ASRTVYNEQF
J gene: TRBJ2-1
V gene: TRBV2

CDR3 protein: ASSLVNEQF
J gene: TRBJ2-1
V gene: TRBV7-9

CDR3 protein: ASSYERFTEAF
J gene: TRBJ1-1
V gene: TRBV6-5

CDR3 protein: ASFPTGNTEAF
J gene: TRBJ1-1
V gene: TRBV2

CDR3 protein: ASSLVAVYSNQPQH
J gene: TRBJ1-5
V gene: TRBV7-2

CDR3 protein: ASSVEGPGANVLT
J gene: TRBJ2-6
V gene: TRBV9

CDR3 protein: ASSVGQGYGYT
J gene: TRBJ1-2
V gene: TRBV9

CDR3 protein: SVPWDRVVDTQY
J gene: TRBJ2-3
V gene: TRBV29-1

CDR3 protein: ASSSPSTITDTQY
J gene: TRBJ2-3
V gene: TRBV5-1

CDR3 protein: ASSLRQGNYNEQF
J gene: TRBJ2-1
V gene: TRBV11-3

CDR3 protein: ASSLWQANTEAF
J gene: TRBJ1-1
V gene: TRBV27

CDR3 protein: ASSLLGTNEKLF
J gene: TRBJ1-4
V gene: TRBV9

CDR3 protein: ASSPQDGELF
J gene: TRBJ2-2
V gene: TRBV18

CDR3 protein: ATGAGGLNTQY
J gene: TRBJ2-3
V gene: TRBV19

CDR3 protein: ASSPRVPYEQY
J gene: TRBJ2-7
V gene: TRBV6-1

CDR3 protein: ASSFLGTGGGQPQH
J gene: TRBJ1-5
V gene: TRBV7-2

CDR3 protein: ASSLGGRAGELF
J gene: TRBJ2-2
V gene: TRBV7-6

CDR3 protein: ASSPGLAGGQETQY
J gene: TRBJ2-5
V gene: TRBV5-1

CDR3 protein: ASRRGLAKNEQF
J gene: TRBJ2-1
V gene: TRBV6-5

CDR3 protein: ASSPGQVAYEQY
J gene: TRBJ2-7
V gene: TRBV2

CDR3 protein: AGGFPNQPQH
J gene: TRBJ1-5
V gene: TRBV19

CDR3 protein: ASSLKSGGTYNEQF
J gene: TRBJ2-1
V gene: TRBV5-4

CDR3 protein: ASSFLSQDYGYT
J gene: TRBJ1-2
V gene: TRBV2

CDR3 protein: AWSVSGAYQETQY
J gene: TRBJ2-5
V gene: TRBV30

CDR3 protein: ASSSGDNTEAF
J gene: TRBJ1-1
V gene: TRBV5-1

CDR3 protein: ASSQEGGGDTQY
J gene: TRBJ2-3
V gene: TRBV4-1

CDR3 protein: ASRTRTGIYGYT
J gene: TRBJ1-2
V gene: TRBV7-2

CDR3 protein: ASSLGQEKGNSPLH
J gene: TRBJ1-6
V gene: TRBV5-1

CDR3 protein: ASTSQLISGNTIY
J gene: TRBJ1-3
V gene: TRBV6-6

CDR3 protein: ASSLDYTYEQY
J gene: TRBJ2-7
V gene: TRBV5-6

CDR3 protein: ASTRDSYSGANVLT
J gene: TRBJ2-6
V gene: TRBV10-2

CDR3 protein: ASSELGEDTQY
J gene: TRBJ2-3
V gene: TRBV10-1

CDR3 protein: ASSDRSTNSPLH
J gene: TRBJ1-6
V gene: TRBV6-1

CDR3 protein: SVASGGRNTEAF
J gene: TRBJ1-1
V gene: TRBV29-1

CDR3 protein: ATRPLSFTGELF
J gene: TRBJ2-2
V gene: TRBV6-5

CDR3 protein: ASSNQSGGELF
J gene: TRBJ2-2
V gene: TRBV21-1

CDR3 protein: ASSQELRNTIY
J gene: TRBJ1-3
V gene: TRBV4-1

CDR3 protein: ASRGSPRKYGGEQF
J gene: TRBJ2-1
V gene: TRBV2

CDR3 protein: ASRMTPTNEKLF
J gene: TRBJ1-4
V gene: TRBV6-5

CDR3 protein: ASSRSPPGQGHGYT
J gene: TRBJ1-2
V gene: TRBV4-1

CDR3 protein: AWSGTSTGELF
J gene: TRBJ2-2
V gene: TRBV30

CDR3 protein: ASSWGGLQETQY
J gene: TRBJ2-5
V gene: TRBV5-6

CDR3 protein: AWSEGLLHTDTQY
J gene: TRBJ2-3
V gene: TRBV30

CDR3 protein: ASSSRGSSYNSPLH
J gene: TRBJ1-6
V gene: TRBV5-1

CDR3 protein: ASSPGQVKKKDTEAF
J gene: TRBJ1-1
V gene: TRBV19

CDR3 protein: ASSKHGVENEQF
J gene: TRBJ2-1
V gene: TRBV21-1

CDR3 protein: ASSLAGHNSYEQY
J gene: TRBJ2-7
V gene: TRBV28

CDR3 protein: ASTPGLAGGPEF
J gene: TRBJ2-1
V gene: TRBV6-1

CDR3 protein: ASSSRQGAREQY
J gene: TRBJ2-7
V gene: TRBV11-3

CDR3 protein: ASSQILAVATNEKLF
J gene: TRBJ1-4
V gene: TRBV4-1

CDR3 protein: ASSGSGGVDEQF
J gene: TRBJ2-1
V gene: TRBV9

CDR3 protein: ASSLSQGNHEQY
J gene: TRBJ2-7
V gene: TRBV5-1